The 28 T cell receptor beta chains given below trace back to one sample, sequenced in a study of regulatory T cells in long-lasting Graves disease. Time point reported: newly diagnosed GD, antithyroid drugs for less than 3 months. The authors made the TCR library using RNA they extracted from PBMCs. With iRepertoire HTBI primers and Arm-PCR of CDR3 regions, TCR beta libraries were built. TCRdb ran MiXCR on the multiplex PCR reads and lists one entry per CDR3 protein. The table records a few hundred thousand distinct CDR3 sequences, under 20% of them present only once. In addition, the sample was reused for a study of T cells in Graves' hyperthyroidism and ophthalmopathy.

Specimen: peripheral blood mononuclear cells (PBMCs), collected at new diagnosis, from a patient treated with antithyroid drugs. The source is a woman aged 18-30 years with Graves disease.

The J gene is TRBJ2-1, the V gene TRBV9; 8 nucleotides agree with TRBD2. V dropped 0 bases and J dropped 6; count of bases not matched to a gene: 5. There are 15 residues in the CDR3. The germline V gene has CDR1 SGDLS and CDR2 YYNGEE. Here the CDR3 reads CASSVEQRGFNEQFF. DNA of the CDR3: TGTGCCAGCAGCGTAGAACAGCGGGGGTTCAATGAGCAGTTCTTC.

This clonotype turned up a few times. This chain links TRBV29-1 with TRBJ1-5; D is uncertain. Trimming stripped 5 bases from V and 0 bases from J, with 8 bases between. Per the germline V gene, CDR1 is SQVTM and CDR2 is ANQGSEA. The CDR3 loop spans 13 amino acids. The chain's CDR3 is CSVQTDSNQPQHF. As DNA, the CDR3 is TGCAGCGTTCAGACGGATAGCAATCAGCCCCAGCATTTT. Variable domain in full (rest from reference TRBV29-1 and TRBJ1-5): SAVISQKPSRDICQRGTSLTIQCQVDSQVTMMFWYRQQPGQSLTLIATANQGSEATYESGFVIDKFPISRPNLTFSTLTVSNMSPEDSSIYLCSVQTDSNQPQHFGDGTRLSIL.

This clonotype was counted only a few times. The CDR3 here is CASSMGLAGATDTQYF. The CDR3 region has the DNA TGTGCCAGTAGTATGGGACTAGCGGGGGCCACAGATACGCAGTATTTT. J is TRBJ2-3 and V is TRBV19, with 14 nucleotides matching TRBD2. The V and J ends lost 3 bases and 2 bases, in that order; junction bases with no gene match: 1. Looked up from germline, CDR1 is LNHDA and CDR2 is SQIVND (reference sequence). This CDR3 contains 16 residues.

Details on this clonotype: A much larger clonotype is one base distant, so this may be a read error. The chain recombines TRBV10-3 with TRBJ2-1, with 9 bases fitting TRBD2. CDR3 length equals 14 residues. Germline assignment: CDR1 ENHRY and CDR2 SYGVKD. The CDR3 sequence: CAITQREDYDEQFF. The CDR3 DNA is TGTGCCATCACCCAGCGGGAGGACTACGATGAGCAGTTCTTC.

The chain joins TRBV19 to TRBJ2-3; tentative D call: TRBD1 (6 bases). Germline V CDR1 and CDR2: LNHDA, SQIVND (reference sequence). This CDR3 is 17 amino acids long. The V end lost 4 bases, the J end lost 0 bases, and 17 bases lay between the germline ends. CDR3 region: CASSTFRGGISTDTQYF. CDR3 bases: TGTGCCAGTAGTACCTTCAGGGGCGGTATAAGCACAGATACGCAGTATTTT.

This sequence joins TRBV6-2 or TRBV6-3 and TRBJ2-2, with 12 nucleotides matching TRBD2. This CDR3 is built from 15 residues. V shed 6 bases and J 7 bases; nucleotides not matched to a gene: 6. In germline, CDR1 is MNHEY, CDR2 SVGEGT. The chain's CDR3 is CASRRLAGDLGELFF. CDR3 coding DNA: TGTGCCAGCAGGAGACTAGCGGGAGACCTCGGGGAGCTGTTTTTT.

This clonotype was detected ten times or more. The V and J genes are TRBV24-1 and TRBJ2-7; tentatively, D is TRBD1 (6 bases). This CDR3 comprises 16 residues. Germline V gene sequence: CDR1 KGHDR, CDR2 SFDVKD. The V end was cut by 7 bases, the J end by 0 bases, with 18 bases between. CDR3: CATSLSGHSASYEQYF. Written as DNA, the CDR3 is TGTGCCACCAGCCTCTCGGGACATTCCGCCTCCTACGAGCAGTACTTC.

This clonotype was seen many times. The CDR3 coding sequence is TGTGCCAGCAGTCCAAACCGACAGGGTGGGACCTATAATTCACCCCTCCACTTT. It yields the protein CASSPNRQGGTYNSPLHF. V usage is TRBV2 and J usage is TRBJ1-6; 7 nucleotides align to TRBD1. Per germline, CDR1 SNHLY and CDR2 FYNNEI. CDR3 length: 18 residues. V gave up 5 bases and J gave up 2 bases; unmatched junction bases: 12.

The chain has TRBV6-4 and TRBJ2-7; a possible D gene is TRBD1 (6 bases). The germline V gene encodes CDR1 MRHNA and CDR2 SNTAGT. The CDR3 length is 14 residues. The V end lost 6 bases, the J end lost 1 base, and 13 bases lay between the germline ends. For the CDR3, the DNA is TGTGCCAGCAGGGCCCGTGGACAGTCCTACGAGCAGTACTTC. It yields the protein CASRARGQSYEQYF.

This clonotype was observed a few times. The rearrangement joins TRBV12-3 or TRBV12-4 to TRBJ2-2, with 9 bases fitting TRBD2. There are 15 residues in the CDR3. With V trimmed by 6 bases and J by 6 bases, 8 bases remained unmatched. Written as DNA, the CDR3 is TGTGCCAGCAGGCTTAGCGGGGGCGGGGCCGGGGAGCTGTTTTTT. It codes for CASRLSGGGAGELFF.

The table lists this clonotype with many counts. V is TRBV5-1 and J is TRBJ2-3, with D uncertain. The CDR3 extends over 14 amino acids. CDR1 and CDR2 from the germline V gene are SGHRS and YFSETQ. Trimming took off 4 bases at V and 0 bases at J, with 9 bases between the two ends. The CDR3 loop reads CASSQTISTDTQYF. CDR3 bases: TGCGCCAGCAGCCAGACCATTAGCACAGATACGCAGTATTTT.

This clonotype occurred many times. The chain couples TRBV7-3 to TRBJ2-3; 10 bases match TRBD2. This CDR3 spans 17 amino acids. CDR1 SGHTA and CDR2 FQGTGA come from the germline V gene. J lost 1 base, V lost 1 base, and 5 bases had no gene match. This CDR3 reads CASSLNPAGGGTDTQYF. The CDR3 DNA follows: TGTGCCAGCAGCTTAAACCCAGCGGGAGGGGGCACAGATACGCAGTATTTT.

This clonotype was observed once. J is TRBJ2-3 and V is TRBV9; D may be TRBD1 (5 bases). Trimming took off 3 bases at V and 5 bases at J, with 13 bases between the two ends. Germline CDR1 SGDLS, CDR2 YYNGEE. There are 14 residues in the CDR3. The CDR3 DNA reads TGTGCCAGCAGCGCCCAACGGACACAAGATACGCAGTATTTT. Amino acid sequence: CASSAQRTQDTQYF.

This clonotype was recorded at least ten times. Compared with germline, one end of the junction differs, possibly owing to a read error. The chain joins TRBV2 to TRBJ2-2, with 14 bases identical to TRBD2. The CDR3 contains 18 residues. Germline assignment: CDR1 SNHLY and CDR2 FYNNEI. The CDR3 loop reads CASSVTSGRASNTGELFF. The CDR3 bases are TGCGCCAGCAGTGTGACTAGCGGGAGGGCCTCGAACACCGGGGAGCTGTTTTTT. The whole variable domain, filled in from reference TRBV2 and TRBJ2-2, reads EPEVTQTPSHQVTQMGQEVILRCVPISNHLYFYWYRQILGQKVEFLVSFYNNEISEKSEIFDDQFSVERPDGSNFTLKIRSTKLEDSAMYFCASSVTSGRASNTGELFFGEGSRLTVL.

This clonotype was detected many times. This chain links TRBV20-1 with TRBJ1-1; no reliable D call. Germline lookup yields CDR1 DFQATT and CDR2 SNEGSKA (reference sequence). V was shortened by 0 bases and J by 3 bases, with 17 bases between the two germline ends. The CDR3 consists of 16 residues. The CDR3 sequence: CSAREPVRVFDTEAFF. In DNA form, the CDR3 reads TGCAGTGCTAGAGAGCCGGTCCGGGTATTTGACACTGAAGCTTTCTTT.

Only one count was recorded for this clonotype. The gene calls are TRBV9 and TRBJ2-7, with a weak D call TRBD2 (5 bases). This CDR3 is 16 amino acids long. Germline assignment: CDR1 SGDLS and CDR2 YYNGEE. Trimming shortened V by 2 bases and J by 2 bases, and 17 bases separated the two germline ends. CDR3 in amino acids: CASSVVPDSRAYEQYF. CDR3 in DNA: TGTGCCAGCAGCGTTGTTCCGGACTCGAGGGCCTACGAGCAGTACTTC.

The chain uses TRBV24-1 and TRBJ2-1; TRBD1 agrees at 7 bases. CDR3 length: 16 amino acids. CDR1 KGHDR and CDR2 SFDVKD come from the germline V gene. The V segment lost 3 bases and the J segment 8 bases; nucleotides outside the gene matches: 12. Written as DNA, the CDR3 is TGTGCCACCAGTGATCACCACAGGGGAAATCGGGATGAGCAGTTCTTC. Residues: CATSDHHRGNRDEQFF.

V gene TRBV19 combines with J gene TRBJ2-5; D is perhaps TRBD1 (6 bases). Germline-derived CDR1 and CDR2 are LNHDA and SQIVND (reference sequence). The V end was cut by 3 bases, the J end by 2 bases, with 13 bases between. The CDR3 spans 15 residues. As DNA, the CDR3 is TGTGCCAGTAGTATTCCCCGGACAGAACAAGAGACCCAGTACTTC. Amino acids: CASSIPRTEQETQYF.

This clonotype was picked up many times. The CDR3 spells CASSSRQSKETQYF. The CDR3 coding sequence is TGTGCCAGCAGCAGCCGACAGTCTAAAGAGACCCAGTACTTC. This sequence joins TRBV2 and TRBJ2-5; D perhaps matches TRBD1 (5 bases). V gave up 6 bases and J gave up 3 bases, with 14 bases separating them. The CDR3 runs to 14 residues. Germline lookup yields CDR1 SNHLY and CDR2 FYNNEI. Using reference TRBV2 and TRBJ2-5 for the parts outside the CDR3, the full variable domain is EPEVTQTPSHQVTQMGQEVILRCVPISNHLYFYWYRQILGQKVEFLVSFYNNEISEKSEIFDDQFSVERPDGSNFTLKIRSTKLEDSAMYFCASSSRQSKETQYFGPGTRLLVL.

This clonotype was counted at least ten times. The V and J genes are TRBV12-3 or TRBV12-4 and TRBJ1-3; no clear D. The CDR3 spans 14 residues. V shed 5 bases and J shed 2 bases, with 10 bases lying between them. CDR3 sequence reads: CASSRTAAGNTIYF. The CDR3, as DNA: TGTGCCAGCAGTCGTACCGCGGCTGGAAACACCATATATTTT.

This clonotype has ten or more counts. V and J are TRBV2 and TRBJ2-7; D remains unclear. Germline V gene sequence: CDR1 SNHLY, CDR2 FYNNEI. V shed 7 bases and J shed 3 bases, with 10 bases lying between them. The CDR3 has 12 residues. For the CDR3, the DNA is TGTGCCAGCATGGCCTACGGCTACGAGCAGTACTTC. This gives the protein CASMAYGYEQYF.

This clonotype has at least ten counts. The rearrangement links TRBV4-1 to TRBJ2-1, with 13 nucleotides matching TRBD2. V gave up 0 bases and J gave up 10 bases; unmatched junction bases: 9. This CDR3 contains 17 residues. The V gene's germline CDR1 is MGHRA and CDR2 YSYEKL. This chain's CDR3 is CASSQEVGLAGVGEQFF. CDR3 DNA: TGCGCCAGCAGCCAAGAGGTAGGACTAGCGGGAGTTGGGGAGCAGTTCTTC.

This clonotype was found a few times. CDR3: CASSPSAGHGPNTGELFF. The DNA of the CDR3 is TGCGCCAGCAGCCCGAGCGCGGGTCATGGGCCTAACACCGGGGAGCTGTTTTTT. V usage is TRBV5-1 and J usage is TRBJ2-2; D is possibly TRBD2 (5 bases). Trimming pared 4 bases from V and 2 bases from J, leaving 21 bases between. Germline CDR1 reads SGHRS; CDR2 reads YFSETQ. This CDR3 has 18 amino acids.

This clonotype was seen ten or more times. The chain employs TRBV12-3 or TRBV12-4 and TRBJ2-5; 10 bases line up with TRBD2. This CDR3 is 17 amino acids long. Trimming took 7 bases from V and 2 from J; bases not matched to a gene: 13. CDR3 bases: TGTGCCAGCAATGTCGATGGGCTAGCGGGGGTTCAAGAGACCCAGTACTTC. This encodes CASNVDGLAGVQETQYF.

There are many counts of this clonotype. The chain links TRBV5-5 to TRBJ2-3, with TRBD2 identical over 7 bases. This CDR3 contains 17 residues. V trimming: 3 bases; J trimming: 2 bases; junction bases outside the gene matches: 12. CDR1 and CDR2 from the germline V gene are SGHKS and YYEKEE (reference sequence). CDR3 DNA sequence: TGTGCCAGCAGCTCCGAAGTCTGGGGGGGGAACACAGATACGCAGTATTTT. This gives the protein CASSSEVWGGNTDTQYF.

This clonotype was found many times. The chain joins TRBV27 to TRBJ2-3; 10 bases align to TRBD2. CDR1 MNHEY and CDR2 SMNVEV come from the germline V gene (reference sequence). V shed 7 bases, J shed 5 bases, and the junction held 0 bases outside the gene matches. The CDR3 runs 12 residues. The CDR3 spells CASKRGGDTQYF. CDR3 DNA sequence: TGTGCCAGCAAGCGGGGGGGAGATACGCAGTATTTT.

This clonotype has a count of ten or more. V is TRBV30 and J is TRBJ1-6; D not resolved. V shed 8 bases and J shed 7 bases, with 15 bases lying between them. The CDR3 runs 13 residues. From germline, CDR1 is GTSNPN and CDR2 SVGIG (reference sequence). This CDR3 is CAIMAVRNSPLHF. CDR3 in DNA: TGTGCCATCATGGCGGTGCGGAATTCACCCCTCCACTTT.

V is TRBV9 and J is TRBJ2-1; 10 bases agree with TRBD2. V lost 4 bases and J lost 9; bases outside the gene matches: 16. This CDR3 has 17 amino acids. CDR1 and CDR2 (germline): SGDLS, YYNGEE. Written as DNA, the CDR3 is TGTGCCAGCAGCCGTTCCACCCCGGGGCTAGCGGGAGCTGAGCAGTTCTTC. Translation: CASSRSTPGLAGAEQFF.